This TCR beta chain comes out of a study of cytomegalovirus exposure and HLA in healthy donors. Healthy donors of bone marrow made up the group. The donors, nominally healthy at sampling, likely had unrecorded immune exposures. Overall study results and limits: Other equally common chains were less clonally expanded than HLA-associated TCR beta chains, a later analysis showed.

Use of 60 Vbeta and 13 Jbeta primers characterized the PCR. The protocol was immunoSEQ multiplex PCR, while the TCRdb copy is restricted to in-frame clones and leaves out a portion. The repertoire holds around 53,000 clones, approximately 70% seen once, with around 3.1% in the top ten. The CDR3 length is 14 residues. Germline CDR1 PRHDT, CDR2 FYEKMQ (reference sequence). To note about this clone: Its target is unknown. A read error may account for a junction end that differs from germline.

Input material: PBMCs. The sequence was obtained from a man aged 18-30 years in good health and CMV-seronegative. The chain employs TRBV13 and TRBJ2-3; 7 positions agree with TRBD2. In DNA, the CDR3 is TGTGCCAGCCGCTTTAGGGGCGGGAGCGATACGCAGTATTTT. Translating gives CASRFRGGSDTQYF.